This TCR beta chain was recovered during a study of blood T cell repertoires in COVID-19 (TCRdb year 2020). For context, the study as a whole: The collaborator samples originated in the United States, Italy and Spain and spanned the acute and convalescent phases of COVID-19. The repertoires were made available in a free public database intended to serve as a resource for research on the immune response to SARS-CoV-2. Subjects who had been exposed to COVID-19, were actively infected with it, or had recovered from it provided the deeply sampled blood TCRbeta repertoires that made up the dataset. Where available, HLA class I and class II types were obtained from metadata supplied by the sample provider rather than from assay-based typing. The samples were drawn from the first 160 participants of the ongoing ImmuneRACE study and from 1,254 subjects provided by 6 global collaborators. The material from the prospective study consisted of cDNA or gDNA derived from T cells, B-cell-depleted T cells, or PBMCs. A de-identified subject ID, COVID-19 status, age in years and sex were almost always included in the sample metadata.

What the research found in general, with its limitations: The amount of clinical and demographic metadata varied by source and participant and was provided uncurated.

The immunoSEQ Assay, a bias-controlled multiplex PCR, was used to amplify TCRbeta CDR3 regions from genomic DNA. On the study's bioinformatics: The number of nucleated cells in each sample was estimated by amplification of reference gene primers within the assay. Sequence reads were collapsed and filtered to measure the absolute abundance of every unique TCRbeta CDR3 rearrangement. For each sample, productive Simpson clonality was calculated as the square root of Simpson's diversity index over productive rearrangements. TCRdb retrieved this table from immuneACCESS and kept in-frame rearrangements only. Not all clones are present; in checked studies, unresolved V genes account for under half, and no reason is known for the remainder. That table furnishes V, J and clone size, whereas the DNA furnished D and trimming. The sample yields approximately 280,000 clones; 70% to 90% were counted once. Jointly, the top ten make up 11% of the sample.

Looking up the germline V gene yields CDR1 SQVTM and CDR2 ANQGSEA. V gives up 3 bases and J gives up 1 base, and the segment between their germline ends measures 21 bases. From cysteine to phenylalanine, the CDR3 is 17 amino acids long. The CDR3 DNA has 51 bases and is translated from base 1. Regarding this clone: Its specific antigen is unknown. The input lacks base qualities; no much larger clone sits a single base away.

Each collaborating institution followed its own protocols to collect whole blood in K2EDTA tubes. Collaborator samples were shipped for TCRbeta analysis as frozen whole blood, isolated PBMCs, or DNA extracted from either sample type. This TCR came from a woman between 70 and 85 years old with acute or convalescent COVID-19. The rearranged chain carries TRBV29-1 and TRBJ1-2, with no confidently assigned D gene. Source material: peripheral blood. The DNA reads as follows: TGCAGCGTTGACCCCGCCCCGGGTCCTCACCTTAACTATGGCTACACCTTC. Translation gives CSVDPAPGPHLNYGYTF. With the portions outside the CDR3 filled from the reference TRBV29-1 and TRBJ1-2 genes, the complete variable region becomes SAVISQKPSRDICQRGTSLTIQCQVDSQVTMMFWYRQQPGQSLTLIATANQGSEATYESGFVIDKFPISRPNLTFSTLTVSNMSPEDSSIYLCSVDPAPGPHLNYGYTFGSGTRLTVV.